This T cell receptor beta chain is from a study of cytomegalovirus exposure and HLA in healthy donors. PCR amplification relied on 60 Vbeta primers (plus 13 Jbeta primers). TCRdb's table, derived via immunoSEQ multiplex PCR, lists solely in-frame clones and lacks some. The sample holds under 200,000 clones; roughly 87% are singletons and the top ten take 1.1%. The V gene's germline CDR1 is MGHRA and CDR2 YSYEKL. Between the trimmed V and J ends, which lost 4 bases and 7 bases, there was a span of 16 bases. CDR3 length equals 15 residues. In its sample, this clone was seen once. Its antigen is unknown. Study conclusions and caveats: Analysis was carried out at a later point, and it linked a missense DCLRE1C variant to TCR beta V- and J-gene trimming.

The sample consisted of PBMCs. This receptor was taken from a boy aged 2 to 10 in good health and CMV-seronegative. The rearrangement links TRBV4-1 to TRBJ1-4; no reliable D call. This CDR3 is CASSPQGGPSEKLFF. The CDR3 DNA reads TGCGCCAGCAGCCCACAAGGAGGGCCCTCTGAAAAACTGTTTTTT.